This T cell receptor beta chain appears in the sequencing data of a study of T cell changes during pregnancy in multiple sclerosis. TCRdb's copy holds only in-frame clones and misses some; the assay was immunoSEQ multiplex PCR. The data contain some 25,000 clones, around nine tenths of them seen just once; the ten biggest clones take up more than 0.85%. In germline, CDR1 is SGHRS, CDR2 YFSETQ. The CDR3 sequence is 14 residues long. Trimming cost V 7 bases and J 5 bases; bases outside gene matches: 7. The sequence derives from a female donor in good health, enrolled as a control in a pregnancy study. The chain is built from TRBV5-1 and TRBJ2-3; 10 bases match TRBD2. The sample consisted of CD4+ T cells from peripheral blood mononuclear cells, taken in the second trimester of pregnancy. The CDR3 nucleotides read TGCGCCAGCGGATTAGCGGGGGGCGAAGATACGCAGTATTTT. Translation: CASGLAGGEDTQYF.